A single sample gave rise to the 11 T cell receptor beta chains below, sequenced in a study of T cell responses to AZD1222 COVID-19 vaccine. The method was immunoSEQ multiplex PCR; TCRdb's version includes in-frame clones alone and lacks a portion of them. The sample yields roughly 180,000 clones, around 90% seen once. Sequenced here: peripheral blood, sampled 28 days after the second AZD1222 dose. Receptors were obtained from an adult who received the AZD1222 COVID-19 vaccine.

This clone showed up just once. The gene calls are TRBV6-6 and TRBJ1-3; the D gene is possibly TRBD1 (5 bases). CDR1 MNHNY and CDR2 SVGAGI come from the germline V gene (reference sequence). This CDR3 has 12 residues. V was pared by 6 bases and J by 4 bases, with 7 bases between. CDR3 in DNA: TGTGCCAGCAGCGGGGGGGGAAACACCATATATTTT. Translation gives CASSGGGNTIYF.

The V gene is TRBV30, the J gene TRBJ2-6; 7 nucleotides line up with TRBD1. CDR1 is GTSNPN, CDR2 SVGIG, per germline (reference sequence). This CDR3 region has 16 residues. Unmatched junction bases numbered 10, after V lost 8 bases and J lost 0 bases. The CDR3 region has the DNA TGTGCCGGCCGACAGGGACCCATCTCTGGGGCCAACGTCCTGACTTTC. Protein product: CAGRQGPISGANVLTF.

The V and J genes are TRBV28 and TRBJ2-5; tentatively, D is TRBD1 (6 bases). Per germline, CDR1 MDHEN and CDR2 SYDVKM. The ends were cut back, 6 bases at V and 7 bases at J, with 21 bases in the middle. This CDR3 region has 15 residues. DNA for the CDR3: TGTGCCAGCAGCCCTCCGGACAGTGCCTGGGGGACCCAGTACTTC. Its protein is CASSPPDSAWGTQYF.

The rearrangement links TRBV18 to TRBJ1-5; 8 nucleotides match TRBD1. V was pared by 2 bases and J by 11 bases, with 14 bases of the junction left unmatched. CDR1 and CDR2 (germline): KGHSH, LQKENI. CDR3 length equals 16 residues. The CDR3 DNA reads as TGTGCCAGCTCACCAACCGACAGGGGTGAACAATCAGCCCAGCATTTT. Protein product: CASSPTDRGEQSAQHF. The full variable domain, its missing parts supplied by reference TRBV18 and TRBJ1-5, is NAGVMQNPRHLVRRRGQEARLRCSPMKGHSHVYWYRQLPEEGLKFMVYLQKENIIDESGMPKERFSAEFPKEGPSILRIQQVVRGDSAAYFCASSPTDRGEQSAQHFGDGTRLSIL.

This chain links TRBV30 with TRBJ1-1; D remains unclear. V was trimmed by 3 bases and J by 5 bases, leaving 13 bases between them. The CDR3 runs to 13 residues. Germline V CDR1 and CDR2: GTSNPN, SVGIG (reference sequence). The CDR3 DNA reads TGTGCCTGGAGCTACAGTCAATCGACTGAAGCTTTCTTT. Translation: CAWSYSQSTEAFF.

This chain connects TRBV6-1 to TRBJ2-3, with 9 bases lining up with TRBD1. J was trimmed by 4 bases and V by 3 bases; bases with no gene match: 2. The germline gives CDR1 MNHNS, CDR2 SASEGT. This CDR3 is 14 amino acids long. DNA of the CDR3: TGTGCCAGCAGTGATGGACAGGGGCCAGATACGCAGTATTTT. Its translation is CASSDGQGPDTQYF.

The gene calls are TRBV27 and TRBJ2-7; maybe TRBD2 (5 bases). V was trimmed by 0 bases and J by 2 bases, leaving 11 bases between them. Germline loops: CDR1 MNHEY, CDR2 SMNVEV (reference sequence). The CDR3 covers 15 residues. The CDR3 DNA sequence: TGTGCCAGCAGTTTATCTACCGGGGAACCCTACGAGCAGTACTTC. This translates into CASSLSTGEPYEQYF.

V usage is TRBV9 and J usage is TRBJ1-1, with no clear D. Germline CDR1 is SGDLS and CDR2 is YYNGEE. The ends were cut back, 4 bases at V and 8 bases at J, with 9 bases in the middle. The CDR3 has 11 amino acids. The DNA for the CDR3 is TGTGCCAGCAGCCCCCTCTCCGAAGCTTTCTTT. Translated: CASSPLSEAFF.

This clone turned up a few times. This chain joins TRBV19 and TRBJ2-1, with 9 bases aligning to TRBD2. Germline-derived CDR1 and CDR2 are LNHDA and SQIVND (reference sequence). The V gene end was trimmed by 5 bases and the J gene end by 1 base; junction bases not matched to a gene: 3. The CDR3 has 15 residues. This CDR3 is CASSLSGGSYNEQFF. The CDR3 nucleotides read TGTGCCAGTAGTCTCAGCGGGGGGTCCTACAATGAGCAGTTCTTC.

The V and J genes are TRBV4-1 and TRBJ1-1, with unresolved D. Trimming cost V 5 bases and J 1 base, with 11 bases left between them. From germline, CDR1 is MGHRA and CDR2 YSYEKL. The CDR3 sequence is 14 residues long. Here the CDR3 reads CASSGDRRNTEAFF. CDR3 coding DNA: TGCGCCAGCAGCGGAGACCGCAGGAACACTGAAGCTTTCTTT.

The rearrangement joins TRBV15 to TRBJ2-2; D tentatively fits TRBD1 or TRBD2 (5 bases each). From germline, CDR1 is LNHNV and CDR2 YYDKDF (reference sequence). With 6 bases removed from V and 3 bases from J, the gap between germline ends came to 14 bases. The CDR3 consists of 15 residues. The CDR3 loop is CATRSGTADTGELFF. The CDR3 coding sequence is TGTGCCACCAGAAGTGGGACGGCGGACACCGGGGAGCTGTTTTTT.